These 24 T cell receptor beta chains were sequenced from one sample in a study of low-dose radiotherapy and immunotherapy resistance in tumors. Time point denoted: before trial treatment. TRAV- and TRBV-specific primers, spanning alpha and beta chains, primed first-strand cDNA. The authors ran 20 PCR cycles to amplify TCRs with a constant-region primer and V-primer adapter. Via MiXCR, TCRdb re-called the reads, giving one row per CDR3 protein. The data contain about 60,000 distinct CDR3 sequences, approximately 25% of them singletons. The input for sequencing was PBMCs, taken before treatment. The origin of the receptors is a male donor with prostate cancer.

DNA of the CDR3: TGTGCCAGCAGTGAAGTGACAGGAGTCTCCTACGAGCAGTACTTC. Its translation is CASSEVTGVSYEQYF. This chain joins TRBV25-1 and TRBJ2-7; TRBD1 might be the D (6 bases). Germline V gene data show CDR1 as MGHDK and CDR2 as SYGVNS. Trimming took 2 bases from V and 0 from J, leaving 11 bases between them. The CDR3 contains 15 residues.

This clonotype came up many times. The chain employs TRBV5-1 and TRBJ2-3; D possibly corresponds to TRBD2 (6 bases). The CDR3 spans 14 residues. Trimming stripped 4 bases from V and 6 bases from J, with 15 bases between. Germline V lookup: CDR1 SGHRS, CDR2 YFSETQ. CDR3 coding DNA: TGCGCCAGCAGCCGGGACTCGCTGGCGGATACGCAGTATTTT. Its translation: CASSRDSLADTQYF.

The chain carries TRBV7-9 and TRBJ2-1; 14 bases fit TRBD2. The germline gives CDR1 SEHNR, CDR2 FQNEAQ (reference sequence). CDR3 length: 19 amino acids. Trimming cost V 5 bases and J 5 bases; bases outside gene matches: 14. DNA for the CDR3: TGTGCCAGCAGCCCCGGTGGCGGCGGGACTAGCGGGGGTGACAATGAGCAGTTCTTC. Its translation: CASSPGGGGTSGGDNEQFF. Combining the CDR3 with reference TRBV7-9 and TRBJ2-1 gives the whole variable domain DTGVSQNPRHKITKRGQNVTFRCDPISEHNRLYWYRQTLGQGPEFLTYFQNEAQLEKSRLLSDRFSAERPKGSFSTLEIQRTEQGDSAMYLCASSPGGGGTSGGDNEQFFGPGTRLTVL.

Ten or more counts support this clonotype. The chain has TRBV5-6 and TRBJ2-1; D is uncertain. CDR1 and CDR2 (germline): SGHDT, YYEEEE. The CDR3 totals 14 residues. Trimming removed 2 bases from V and 0 bases from J, with 6 bases in between. The CDR3 DNA is TGTGCCAGCAGCTTCGCGAGCTCCTACAATGAGCAGTTCTTC. Residues: CASSFASSYNEQFF.

Ten or more counts support this clonotype. This chain uses TRBV5-1 with TRBJ2-1; 8 bases align to TRBD1. The CDR3 length is 14 residues. V gave up 4 bases and J gave up 6 bases; unmatched junction bases: 6. CDR1 SGHRS and CDR2 YFSETQ come from the germline V gene. The CDR3, as DNA: TGCGCCAGCAGCCTATGGACAGGGAGCAATGAGCAGTTCTTC. Its translation: CASSLWTGSNEQFF.

This clonotype was found many times. The CDR3 protein is CASSPNRVPYEQYF. The CDR3 coding sequence is TGTGCCAGCAGTCCTAACAGGGTGCCCTACGAGCAGTACTTC. The chain recombines TRBV12-3 or TRBV12-4 with TRBJ2-7; possible D gene TRBD1, 6 bases. Trimming pared 5 bases from V and 2 bases from J, leaving 13 bases between. The CDR3 is 14 residues long.

In its sample, this clonotype was seen many times. The chain is built from TRBV30 and TRBJ1-1; no clear D. Between the trimmed V and J ends, which lost 4 bases and 0 bases, there was a span of 6 bases. CDR3 size: 12 residues. Germline loops: CDR1 GTSNPN, CDR2 SVGIG (reference sequence). CDR3 amino acids: CAWIPLNTEAFF. In nucleotides, the CDR3 is TGTGCCTGGATCCCCTTGAACACTGAAGCTTTCTTT.

The V gene is TRBV27, the J gene TRBJ1-2; the D is unclear. V gave up 3 bases and J gave up 0 bases, with 5 bases separating them. This CDR3 has 13 amino acids. The V gene's germline CDR1 is MNHEY and CDR2 SMNVEV (reference sequence). The CDR3 protein is CASSFRTNYGYTF. CDR3 nucleotides: TGTGCCAGCAGTTTCAGAACTAACTATGGCTACACCTTC.

For this clonotype: This probably arose from a read error, given a far larger clone one base away. This chain connects TRBV11-2 to TRBJ2-1; D perhaps matches TRBD2 (6 bases). Germline assignment: CDR1 SGHAT and CDR2 FQNNGV. The CDR3 spans 13 residues. With 5 bases removed from V and 10 bases from J, the gap between germline ends came to 15 bases. For the CDR3, the DNA is TGTGCCAGCAGCCTTGCGGGATCTGGCGAGCAGTTCTTC. Residues: CASSLAGSGEQFF. Using reference TRBV11-2 and TRBJ2-1 for the parts outside the CDR3, the full variable domain is EAGVAQSPRYKIIEKRQSVAFWCNPISGHATLYWYQQILGQGPKLLIQFQNNGVVDDSQLPKDRFSAERLKGVDSTLKIQPAKLEDSAVYLCASSLAGSGEQFFGPGTRLTVL.

The V call is TRBV12-3 or TRBV12-4, the J call TRBJ2-3; maybe TRBD1 (6 bases). The ends were cut back, 5 bases at V and 3 bases at J, with 18 bases in the middle. The CDR3 covers 16 residues. The CDR3 DNA reads as TGTGCCAGCAGTGAAAACAGGGTGATGGGTACAGATACGCAGTATTTT. Its translation: CASSENRVMGTDTQYF.

A word on this clonotype: This likely stems from a read error, as it lies one base from a far larger clone. This chain uses TRBV13 with TRBJ1-3; no clear D. Germline V CDR1 and CDR2: PRHDT, FYEKMQ (reference sequence). This CDR3 has 17 residues. The CDR3 DNA sequence: TGTGTCAGCAGTGAAGCGGGCAGACGAATCTCTGGAAACACCATATATTTT. This translates into CVSSEAGRRISGNTIYF. Based on the CDR3 plus reference TRBV13 and TRBJ1-3, the full variable domain is AAGVIQSPRHLIKEKRETATLKCYPIPRHDTVYWYQQGPGQDPQFLISFYEKMQSDKGSIPDRFSAQQFSDYHSELNMSSLELGDSALYFCVSSEAGRRISGNTIYFGEGSWLTVV.

In this sample, this clonotype turned up a few times. V gene TRBV7-8 combines with J gene TRBJ1-4; D is ambiguous. The V and J ends lost 0 bases and 8 bases respectively, with 10 bases between them. This CDR3 contains 14 residues. Germline V CDR1 and CDR2: SGHVS, FQNEAQ. The CDR3 DNA is TGTGCCAGCAGCTTAGCGGAGTTAGGGGAAAAACTGTTTTTT. Encoded protein: CASSLAELGEKLFF. The variable domain in full, completed from reference TRBV7-8 and TRBJ1-4, reads GAGVSQSPRYKVAKRGQDVALRCDPISGHVSLFWYQQALGQGPEFLTYFQNEAQLDKSGLPSDRFFAERPEGSVSTLKIQRTQQEDSAVYLCASSLAELGEKLFFGSGTQLSVL.

This clonotype was counted many times. This chain uses TRBV5-4 with TRBJ1-2; 10 bases match TRBD1. CDR3 length equals 13 residues. The ends lost 3 bases at V and 7 bases at J; junction bases unmatched: 3. CDR1 is SGHNT, CDR2 YYREEE, per germline (reference sequence). The CDR3 region is CASSSGQGSGYTF. CDR3 bases: TGTGCCAGCAGCTCGGGACAGGGGTCTGGCTACACCTTC.

This clonotype was found many times. The V gene is TRBV11-3, the J gene TRBJ2-3; D may be TRBD1 or TRBD2 (5 bases each). Trimming pared 5 bases from V and 5 bases from J, leaving 17 bases between. Looked up from germline, CDR1 is SGHNT and CDR2 is YENEEA. The CDR3 is made up of 15 amino acids. CDR3 amino acids: CASSVRGEGKDTQYF. As DNA, the CDR3 is TGTGCCAGCAGCGTTAGGGGAGAAGGGAAAGATACGCAGTATTTT. Filled out from reference TRBV11-3 and TRBJ2-3, the complete variable domain reads EAGVVQSPRYKIIEKKQPVAFWCNPISGHNTLYWYLQNLGQGPELLIRYENEEAVDDSQLPKDRFSAERLKGVDSTLKIQPAELGDSAVYLCASSVRGEGKDTQYFGPGTRLTVL.

Ten or more counts support this clonotype. The rearrangement joins TRBV28 to TRBJ1-5; D may be TRBD1 (6 bases). The V end lost 10 bases, the J end lost 6 bases, and 16 bases lay between the germline ends. Germline V CDR1 and CDR2: MDHEN, SYDVKM. The CDR3 sequence is 13 residues long. The CDR3 loop reads CATRGEASQPQHF. CDR3 DNA: TGTGCCACCAGGGGAGAGGCCAGTCAGCCCCAGCATTTT.

Ten or more counts support this clonotype. V is TRBV7-2 and J is TRBJ2-1, with 10 bases that match TRBD1. Germline V gene sequence: CDR1 SGHTA, CDR2 FQGNSA. The CDR3 sequence is 16 residues long. Losses at the gene ends were 0 bases for V and 7 bases for J; bases not matched to a gene: 6. The CDR3 DNA reads TGTGCCAGCAGCTTAGCCGGGACAGGGGTCTCGAATGAGCAGTTCTTC. The encoded protein is CASSLAGTGVSNEQFF. Combining the CDR3 with reference TRBV7-2 and TRBJ2-1 gives the whole variable domain GAGVSQSPSNKVTEKGKDVELRCDPISGHTALYWYRQSLGQGLEFLIYFQGNSAPDKSGLPSDRFSAERTGGSVSTLTIQRTQQEDSAVYLCASSLAGTGVSNEQFFGPGTRLTVL.

Details on this clonotype: A far larger clone is only one base removed, so a read error is likely. The V call is TRBV13, the J call TRBJ1-6; D gene unclear. V was clipped by 5 bases and J by 0 bases, with 11 bases between them. Germline V gives CDR1 PRHDT, CDR2 FYEKMQ (reference sequence). This CDR3 is built from 16 residues. This CDR3 is CASSPTVSSYNSPLHF. CDR3 in DNA: TGTGCCAGCAGCCCCACAGTGAGCTCCTATAATTCACCCCTCCACTTT.

This clonotype was seen repeatedly, ten times or more. The rearrangement uses TRBV6-2 or TRBV6-3 and TRBJ2-1; TRBD1 is a possible D gene (8 bases). Germline assignment: CDR1 MNHEY and CDR2 SVGEGT. Deletions cut 6 bases from V and 3 bases from J, with 24 bases between. The CDR3 extends over 18 amino acids. CDR3 coding DNA: TGTGCCAGCAGCAACAGGGGGGTGGCTAGCGGCCACTACAATGAGCAGTTCTTC. Translating it yields CASSNRGVASGHYNEQFF.

This clonotype has ten or more counts. This chain connects TRBV7-2 to TRBJ2-5, with TRBD2 matching over 10 bases. Germline lookup yields CDR1 SGHTA and CDR2 FQGNSA. Trimming removed 3 bases from V and 7 bases from J; junction bases left unmatched: 8. The CDR3 is 15 amino acids. The CDR3 sequence is CASSFSSGGRGTQYF. Written as DNA, the CDR3 is TGTGCCAGCAGCTTCAGTAGCGGGGGGCGTGGGACCCAGTACTTC.

Ten or more counts support this clonotype. This chain links TRBV20-1 with TRBJ1-3; D is undetermined. V was cut by 4 bases and J by 0 bases, with 7 bases left in between. Germline-derived CDR1 and CDR2 are DFQATT and SNEGSKA (reference sequence). The CDR3 consists of 13 residues. CDR3 nucleotide sequence: TGCAGTGCTAAATTGTTCTCTGGAAACACCATATATTTT. This codes for CSAKLFSGNTIYF.

This clonotype was counted at least ten times. The J gene is TRBJ1-1, the V gene TRBV7-2; D is ambiguous. The CDR3 extends over 14 amino acids. Germline-derived CDR1 and CDR2 are SGHTA and FQGNSA. Trimming removed 2 bases at V and 6 bases at J, with 13 bases between. The CDR3 bases are TGTGCCAGCAGCTTAAGGGCAAGCCTCTCTGAAGCTTTCTTT. It is translated as CASSLRASLSEAFF.

This clonotype was seen repeatedly, ten times or more. V is TRBV5-1 and J is TRBJ1-1, with D possibly matching TRBD1 (5 bases). The CDR3 loop spans 15 amino acids. Trimming took off 5 bases at V and 2 bases at J, with 16 bases between the two ends. Germline V gives CDR1 SGHRS, CDR2 YFSETQ. The CDR3 is CASSVTRGGNTEAFF. CDR3 nucleotide sequence: TGCGCCAGCAGTGTAACAAGGGGCGGTAACACTGAAGCTTTCTTT.

This chain uses TRBV19 with TRBJ1-2, with D tentatively TRBD1 (5 bases). From germline, CDR1 is LNHDA and CDR2 SQIVND (reference sequence). Trimming cost V 5 bases and J 3 bases, with 13 bases left between them. The CDR3 has 14 amino acids. The CDR3 loop is CASSDTWGYYGYTF. The CDR3, as DNA: TGTGCCAGTAGTGATACTTGGGGCTACTATGGCTACACCTTC.

The table lists this clonotype with many counts. J is TRBJ2-3 and V is TRBV27; a possible D gene is TRBD2 (6 bases). The length of the CDR3 is 16 residues. The V end lost 3 bases, the J end lost 2 bases, and 15 bases lay between the germline ends. The germline V gene has CDR1 MNHEY and CDR2 SMNVEV (reference sequence). The CDR3 DNA follows: TGTGCCAGCAGTTTGTTGGAGGGACGGTTCACAGATACGCAGTATTTT. Protein sequence: CASSLLEGRFTDTQYF.